Listed below are T cell receptor beta chains from one sample, sequenced in a study of OX40 agonist ivuxolimab in advanced cancers. Assay: immunoSEQ multiplex PCR; the TCRdb copy retains only in-frame clones and omits some. The data hold around 70,000 clones, with 70% to 90% observed a single time. This specimen was CD4+ or CD8+ T cells sorted from blood, taken in a trial of the OX40 agonist ivuxolimab. The source is an adult with an advanced solid tumor such as melanoma, head and neck, liver or kidney cancer. Each CDR3 is given with its conserved first and last residue. Fields, in order: clone size, D gene, J gene, V gene, CDR3 protein, CDR3 DNA. D genes are given only for firm matches. Clone size is shown for a subset of rows, as once, few, many or a class of expanded clone.

>NA|NA|TRBJ2-1|TRBV7-9
CASSYKADYNEQFF
TGTGCCAGCAGCTACAAGGCCGATTACAATGAGCAGTTCTTC
>NA|NA|TRBJ2-5|TRBV14
CASSQGARYQETQYF
TGTGCCAGCAGCCAAGGTGCCCGGTACCAAGAGACCCAGTACTTC
>NA|NA|TRBJ1-1|TRBV18
CASSPRAGGNTEAFF
TGTGCCAGCTCACCACGGGCGGGCGGGAACACTGAAGCTTTCTTT
>NA|TRBD1|TRBJ2-2|TRBV27
CASTKRTGWDTGELFF
TGTGCCAGCACTAAGAGGACAGGGTGGGACACCGGGGAGCTGTTTTTT
>NA|TRBD1|TRBJ1-5|TRBV19
CASSPGTAQRRFQPQHF
TGTGCCAGTAGTCCGGGGACAGCTCAAAGACGGTTTCAGCCCCAGCATTTT
>once|NA|TRBJ1-6|TRBV27
CASSLLNSPLHF
TGTGCCAGCAGTTTGCTTAATTCACCCCTCCACTTT
>once|TRBD2|TRBJ2-1|TRBV27
CASSFSSGSYNEQFF
TGTGCCAGCAGTTTTTCCAGCGGGAGCTACAATGAGCAGTTCTTC
>NA|NA|TRBJ1-2|TRBV10-3
CAIRRTAYGYTF
TGTGCCATCAGAAGGACGGCTTATGGCTACACCTTC
>NA|TRBD2|TRBJ2-1|TRBV10-2
CASSSGISYNEQFF
TGCGCCAGTTCTAGCGGGATTTCCTACAATGAGCAGTTCTTC
>NA|NA|TRBJ1-2|TRBV21-1
CASIRANGYTF
TGTGCCAGCATACGGGCCAATGGCTACACCTTC
>NA|TRBD1|TRBJ1-1|TRBV28
CASRDRYRGSEAFF
TGTGCCAGCAGAGACCGATACAGGGGATCTGAAGCTTTCTTT
>NA|NA|TRBJ1-2|TRBV7-2
CASSQGTSNYGYTF
TGTGCCAGCAGCCAGGGGACTTCCAACTATGGCTACACCTTC
>NA|NA|TRBJ2-7|TRBV4-3
CASSQDAQHSGPRKF
TGCGCCAGCAGCCAAGACGCCCAACATTCGGGACCGCGTAAGTTC
>NA|NA|TRBJ2-5|TRBV28
CASRPTRSRQETQYF
TGTGCCAGCCGGCCTACGCGGTCCCGCCAAGAGACCCAGTACTTC
>NA|NA|TRBJ1-2|TRBV10-3
CATSDHSTTGTGNYGYTF
TGTGCCACCAGTGACCACTCTACCACCGGGACCGGTAACTATGGCTACACCTTC
>NA|NA|TRBJ2-6|TRBV2
CASSRYASGANVLTF
TGTGCCAGCAGTCGGTACGCCTCTGGGGCCAACGTCCTGACTTTC
>few|NA|TRBJ1-1|TRBV16
CASSQSTGEAFF
TGTGCCAGCAGCCAATCGACGGGTGAAGCTTTCTTT
>once|NA|TRBJ2-4|TRBV7-9
CASSLITGAVPKNIQYF
TGTGCCAGCAGCTTAATTACGGGAGCAGTACCCAAAAACATTCAGTACTTC
>NA|TRBD2|TRBJ2-1|TRBV4-2
CASSQERGGYNEQFF
TGTGCCAGCAGCCAAGAACGGGGGGGGTACAATGAGCAGTTCTTC
>NA|NA|TRBJ2-2|TRBV29-1
CSVEGGSGSTGELFF
TGCAGCGTTGAGGGGGGTAGCGGTAGCACCGGGGAGCTGTTTTTT
>NA|NA|TRBJ1-1|TRBV19
CASSTHNTEAFF
TGTGCCAGTAGTACTCATAACACTGAAGCTTTCTTT
>NA|TRBD2|TRBJ2-1|TRBV10-3
CAISATGLAGGSSYNEQFF
TGTGCCATCAGCGCAACGGGACTAGCGGGAGGGAGCTCCTACAATGAGCAGTTCTTC
>NA|TRBD1|TRBJ2-7|TRBV15
CATSSPEENTGQGTYEQYF
TGTGCCACCAGCAGCCCCGAGGAAAACACCGGACAGGGCACCTACGAGCAGTACTTC
>few|NA|TRBJ2-5|TRBV5-1
CASSWGGTQYF
TGCGCCAGCAGCTGGGGTGGGACCCAGTACTTC